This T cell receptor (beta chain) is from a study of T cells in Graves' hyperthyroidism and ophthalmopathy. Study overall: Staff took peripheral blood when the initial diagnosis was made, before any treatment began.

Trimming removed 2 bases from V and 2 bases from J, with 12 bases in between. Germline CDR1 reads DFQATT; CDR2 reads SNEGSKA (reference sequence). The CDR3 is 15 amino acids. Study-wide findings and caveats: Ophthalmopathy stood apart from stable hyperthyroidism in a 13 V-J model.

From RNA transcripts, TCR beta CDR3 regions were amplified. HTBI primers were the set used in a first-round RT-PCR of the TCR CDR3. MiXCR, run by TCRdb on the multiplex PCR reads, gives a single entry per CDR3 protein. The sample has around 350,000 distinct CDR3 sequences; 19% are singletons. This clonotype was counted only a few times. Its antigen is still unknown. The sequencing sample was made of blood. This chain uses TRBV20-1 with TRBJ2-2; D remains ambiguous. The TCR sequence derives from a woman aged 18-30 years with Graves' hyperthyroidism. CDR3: CSARKAGLNTGELFF. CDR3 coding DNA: TGCAGTGCTAGAAAAGCCGGCTTAAACACCGGGGAGCTGTTTTTT.